This entry features one T cell receptor beta chain sequence. Its antigen remains unknown. This sample was included in a study of OX40 agonist ivuxolimab in advanced cancers. Across the study: Subjects had a mean age of around 60 years, with a range of roughly 20 to 79; around 84% were male. Eligibility admitted prior anti-PD-1, anti-PD-L1 or anti-CTLA-4 therapy; 35% to 40% had some.

Study-wide results and limits: Individuals who were partial responders at 0.1-3.0 mg/kg had clonal expansion that ranked among the lowest.

The V gene lost 0 bases and the J gene lost 5 bases, with 22 bases spanning the gap. CDR1 and CDR2 (germline): SEHNR, FQNEAQ (reference sequence). This CDR3 has 18 residues. Assay: immunoSEQ multiplex PCR; the TCRdb copy retains only in-frame clones and omits some. This table holds roughly 63,000 clones, roughly 87% found once. The starting material was CD4+ or CD8+ T cells sorted from blood, obtained in a trial of the OX40 agonist ivuxolimab. V and J are TRBV7-9 and TRBJ1-2; D not certain. This receptor was taken from an adult with an advanced solid tumor such as melanoma, head and neck, liver or kidney cancer. In DNA form, the CDR3 reads TGTGCCAGCAGCTTAGCGGGTCATGTATCCAGGACGCGGTATGGCTACACCTTC. This codes for CASSLAGHVSRTRYGYTF. The entire variable domain, with the rest obtained from reference TRBV7-9 and TRBJ1-2, is as follows: DTGVSQNPRHKITKRGQNVTFRCDPISEHNRLYWYRQTLGQGPEFLTYFQNEAQLEKSRLLSDRFSAERPKGSFSTLEIQRTEQGDSAMYLCASSLAGHVSRTRYGYTFGSGTRLTVV.